This TCR beta chain was retrieved from a study of blood T cell repertoires in COVID-19. Method: immunoSEQ multiplex PCR; TCRdb's copy keeps in-frame clones and lacks some. The sample shows approximately 220,000 clones, 86% of them seen only once. The CDR3 covers 12 residues. From germline, CDR1 is ENHRY and CDR2 SYGVKD. V lost 4 bases and J 5 bases, leaving 8 bases between the germline ends. The rearrangement uses TRBV10-3 and TRBJ1-1; tentatively, D is TRBD1 (5 bases). The sequenced sample consisted of peripheral blood. This TCR derives from a man aged 50 to 59 with acute or convalescent COVID-19. CDR3 amino acids: CAISVTGTEAFF. CDR3 in DNA: TGTGCCATCAGTGTTACAGGAACTGAAGCTTTCTTT.